The T cell receptor (beta chain) described here comes from a study of blood T cells in healthy people across ages. Study outcomes and limitations: Researchers said unsorted PBMCs prevented a conclusive naive versus antigen-experienced comparison. The study found more naive CD4+ cells and higher diversity in long-lived than aged donors.

From germline, CDR1 is SQVTM and CDR2 ANQGSEA. The CDR3 contains 14 residues. The V segment lost 5 bases and the J segment 7 bases; nucleotides outside the gene matches: 13. On this clonotype itself: The antigen remains undetermined.

A second about 7 to 11 cycle PCR used barcoded and J-beta primers. One entry per CDR3 protein results from TCRdb running MiXCR on the 5' RACE reads. The top ten clones hold under 4.5% of a sample with nearly 800,000 distinct CDR3 sequences, 20% to 30% of them seen once. Another study also made use of these data, one on T cells of mothers and their children. Per that paper: A primer called M1S, used in the second PCR, added sample barcodes and 2-4 random nucleotides.

The chain links TRBV29-1 to TRBJ1-1; 7 nucleotides match TRBD1. The sequence came from a boy younger than 18 in good health. Sequencing used blood. The CDR3 protein is CSVWTGHSLVEAFF. DNA for the CDR3: TGCAGCGTTTGGACAGGACACTCGCTCGTTGAAGCTTTCTTT.